These 26 T cell receptor beta chains were sequenced from one sample in a study of blood T cell repertoires in COVID-19. Generated by immunoSEQ multiplex PCR, the TCRdb table keeps only in-frame clones and is missing some. Of around 200,000 clones in the sample, about three quarters were seen once. Sequenced: peripheral blood. Receptor source: a woman between 65 and 79 years old with acute or convalescent COVID-19.

This clone was seen only a few times. The chain joins TRBV29-1 to TRBJ1-4; D gene ambiguous. Trimming took off 1 base at V and 2 bases at J, with 5 bases between the two ends. The CDR3 runs to 13 residues. Germline CDR1 SQVTM, CDR2 ANQGSEA. CDR3 protein: CSVEGGTNEKLFF. The CDR3 DNA sequence: TGCAGCGTTGAAGGCGGGACTAATGAAAAACTGTTTTTT.

The rearrangement joins TRBV19 to TRBJ1-5; D is uncertain. The CDR3 loop spans 14 amino acids. Germline-derived CDR1 and CDR2 are LNHDA and SQIVND (reference sequence). V lost 4 bases and J 4 bases, leaving 11 bases between the germline ends. As DNA, the CDR3 is TGTGCCAGTAGTACCGCGACACAGAATCAGCCCCAGCATTTT. It encodes CASSTATQNQPQHF.

CDR3 bases: TGTGCCAGTAGTAAATTCAGGGGGAGCTCCTACGAGCAGTACTTC. This translates into CASSKFRGSSYEQYF. This chain links TRBV19 with TRBJ2-7; 7 bases align to TRBD1. J was trimmed by 0 bases and V by 4 bases; bases with no gene match: 6. CDR3 length equals 15 residues. CDR1 and CDR2 (germline): LNHDA, SQIVND (reference sequence).

The chain links TRBV3-1 (or the pseudogene TRBV3-2) to TRBJ1-1; D is undetermined. There are 14 residues in the CDR3. Germline assignment: CDR1 LGHDT and CDR2 YNNKEL (reference sequence). Trimming left V 3 bases short and J 5 bases short, with 13 bases between. CDR3 sequence: CASSQAGGRTEAFF. CDR3 bases: TGTGCCAGCAGCCAGGCCGGCGGGAGGACTGAAGCTTTCTTT.

This chain connects TRBV6-6 to TRBJ2-1, with 11 bases matching TRBD2. There are 14 residues in the CDR3. In germline, CDR1 is MNHNY, CDR2 SVGAGI (reference sequence). V gave up 7 bases and J gave up 10 bases; unmatched junction bases: 9. CDR3 region: CASKITSGSWEQFF. In DNA, the CDR3 is TGTGCCAGCAAGATCACTAGCGGGAGTTGGGAGCAGTTCTTC.

The table lists this clone with a few counts. The chain couples TRBV10-2 to TRBJ2-7; no firm D call. Trimming removed 4 bases from V and 0 bases from J, with 10 bases in between. Germline values: CDR1 WSHSY, CDR2 SAAADI. The CDR3 has 14 residues. The CDR3 nucleotides are TGCGCCAGCAGTGCGTCAGCGAGCTCCTACGAGCAGTACTTC. Protein product: CASSASASSYEQYF.

This sequence joins TRBV19 and TRBJ1-2; no reliable D call. The CDR3 contains 12 residues. Germline V gene lookup returns CDR1 LNHDA and CDR2 SQIVND (reference sequence). The V end was cut by 3 bases, the J end by 5 bases, with 7 bases between. The CDR3 loop reads CASSISLYGYTF. CDR3 in DNA: TGTGCCAGTAGTATCTCTCTATATGGCTACACCTTC.

The table lists this clone with a count of one. The CDR3 is CATGGNEKLFF. The CDR3 nucleotides read TGTGCCACAGGGGGTAATGAAAAACTGTTTTTT. The genes are TRBV28 and TRBJ1-4, with TRBD1 identical over 7 bases. The CDR3 has 11 amino acids. In germline, CDR1 is MDHEN, CDR2 SYDVKM. With V trimmed by 10 bases and J by 4 bases, 0 bases remained unmatched.

The chain has TRBV3-1 (or the pseudogene TRBV3-2) and TRBJ2-6; possibly TRBD1 for D (5 bases). CDR1 LGHDT and CDR2 YNNKEL come from the germline V gene (reference sequence). The CDR3 contains 16 residues. Trimming stripped 4 bases from V and 2 bases from J, with 12 bases between. The DNA of the CDR3 is TGTGCCAGCAGCCCCCTTTTAGGGGCTGGGGCCAACGTCCTGACTTTC. Translation gives CASSPLLGAGANVLTF.

This chain links TRBV3-1 (or the pseudogene TRBV3-2) with TRBJ1-1; 7 bases map to TRBD1. Trimming cost V 4 bases and J 7 bases; bases outside gene matches: 6. CDR3 length equals 13 residues. The germline CDR1 and CDR2 sequences are LGHDT and YNNKEL (reference sequence). The CDR3 coding sequence is TGTGCCAGCAGCCGGGACAGTGGAGTTGAAGCTTTCTTT. Protein product: CASSRDSGVEAFF.

This clone was observed a single time. The chain combines TRBV5-4 with TRBJ2-3; TRBD2 aligns across 8 bases. The V segment lost 4 bases and the J segment 6 bases; nucleotides outside the gene matches: 10. Per the germline V gene, CDR1 is SGHNT and CDR2 is YYREEE (reference sequence). This CDR3 has 15 residues. This CDR3 reads CASSRLAGIGDTQYF. The CDR3 bases are TGTGCCAGCAGCCGGTTAGCGGGAATTGGTGATACGCAGTATTTT.

The chain couples TRBV15 to TRBJ1-5; D is perhaps TRBD1 (5 bases). CDR1 is LNHNV and CDR2 is YYDKDF in the germline V gene (reference sequence). V lost 0 bases, J lost 5 bases, and 11 bases lay in between. The CDR3 length is 15 residues. CDR3 DNA: TGTGCCACCAGCAGAGATTCCTGGGGGGATCAGCCCCAGCATTTT. Its translation is CATSRDSWGDQPQHF.

The V gene is TRBV19, the J gene TRBJ1-2; D not certain. Germline CDR1 LNHDA, CDR2 SQIVND (reference sequence). Trimming stripped 2 bases from V and 7 bases from J, with 17 bases between. CDR3 size: 15 residues. The CDR3 region has the DNA TGTGCCAGTAGTATATCAATGGGAGGGATCGCTGGCTACACCTTC. Translated: CASSISMGGIAGYTF.

The chain joins TRBV30 to TRBJ2-5; the match to TRBD2 covers 13 bases. With 3 bases clipped from V and 5 bases from J, the junction kept 6 bases outside the gene matches. CDR1 GTSNPN and CDR2 SVGIG come from the germline V gene (reference sequence). CDR3 length: 15 amino acids. DNA of the CDR3: TGTGCCTGGAGCACCGGACTAGCGGGAGATGAGACCCAGTACTTC. Its translation: CAWSTGLAGDETQYF.

Only a few counts were recorded for this clone. In DNA, the CDR3 is TGTGCCAGCAGCTGGGAGACAGATACGCAGTATTTT. Its translation is CASSWETDTQYF. The chain carries TRBV7-9 and TRBJ2-3; weak D call: TRBD2 (5 bases). V lost 4 bases, J lost 3 bases, and 5 bases lay in between. This CDR3 is built from 12 residues. The germline gives CDR1 SEHNR, CDR2 FQNEAQ (reference sequence).

The V gene is TRBV20-1, the J gene TRBJ2-1, with D tentatively TRBD2 (6 bases). V dropped 3 bases and J dropped 4 bases, with 13 bases sitting between them. Germline V gene sequence: CDR1 DFQATT, CDR2 SNEGSKA (reference sequence). The CDR3 has 14 amino acids. CDR3 region: CSASWAGPYNEQFF. Here the CDR3 DNA reads TGCAGTGCTAGTTGGGCGGGACCATACAATGAGCAGTTCTTC.

V and J are TRBV10-1 and TRBJ1-5; D call uncertain. V was trimmed by 4 bases and J by 12 bases, leaving 10 bases between them. Germline V gene lookup returns CDR1 WNHNN and CDR2 SYGVQD (reference sequence). The CDR3 length is 11 residues. CDR3 in amino acids: CASSVYTGQHF. The CDR3 bases are TGCGCCAGCAGTGTATATACCGGCCAGCATTTT.

The chain has TRBV5-5 and TRBJ2-4; 15 nucleotides agree with TRBD2. This CDR3 comprises 16 residues. The germline CDR1 and CDR2 sequences are SGHKS and YYEKEE (reference sequence). Trimming cost V 4 bases and J 5 bases; bases outside gene matches: 4. CDR3 region: CASSLGLAGGENIQYF. The DNA for the CDR3 is TGTGCCAGCAGCCTTGGACTAGCGGGAGGGGAAAACATTCAGTACTTC.

The gene calls are TRBV18 and TRBJ2-2; D remains ambiguous. V lost 0 bases and J 4 bases, leaving 3 bases between the germline ends. The germline V gene has CDR1 KGHSH and CDR2 LQKENI. The CDR3 length is 13 residues. CDR3 in DNA: TGTGCCAGCTCACCACCCTCCACCGGGGAGCTGTTTTTT. Translation gives CASSPPSTGELFF.

The chain carries TRBV7-9 and TRBJ2-7, with 7 bases identical to TRBD2. The V gene end was trimmed by 5 bases and the J gene end by 4 bases; junction bases not matched to a gene: 11. This CDR3 contains 15 residues. CDR1 and CDR2 from the germline V gene are SEHNR and FQNEAQ (reference sequence). In DNA form, the CDR3 reads TGTGCCAGCAGCCCCTTCGCTAGCGGTCCTTACGAGCAGTACTTC. It yields the protein CASSPFASGPYEQYF.

This rearrangement joins TRBV19 to TRBJ1-2, with D perhaps TRBD1 (5 bases). Germline loops: CDR1 LNHDA, CDR2 SQIVND (reference sequence). CDR3 length: 16 amino acids. V lost 5 bases and J 0 bases, leaving 16 bases between the germline ends. CDR3 DNA sequence: TGTGCCAGTAGTGACCGGGACGGGAGTTCTAACTATGGCTACACCTTC. This translates into CASSDRDGSSNYGYTF.

V gene TRBV6-4 combines with J gene TRBJ2-3; no firm D call. The germline CDR1 and CDR2 sequences are MRHNA and SNTAGT. V lost 3 bases and J lost 1, with 5 bases in between. The CDR3 loop spans 13 amino acids. DNA of the CDR3: TGTGCCAGCAGTGAAAGCGGCACAGATACGCAGTATTTT. Translation: CASSESGTDTQYF.

V and J are TRBV2 and TRBJ2-4; D not certain. The CDR3 is 16 residues long. V was trimmed by 3 bases and J by 0 bases, leaving 12 bases between them. Germline loops: CDR1 SNHLY, CDR2 FYNNEI. CDR3 in amino acids: CASSEARFLAKNIQYF. CDR3 nucleotide sequence: TGTGCCAGCAGTGAGGCTAGATTCTTAGCCAAAAACATTCAGTACTTC.

In DNA, the CDR3 is TGTGCCAGTGGAGGGGGCGGTGAAAAACTGTTTTTT. Its translation: CASGGGGEKLFF. The V call is TRBV19, the J call TRBJ1-4; TRBD1 matches at 7 bases. The CDR3 runs 12 residues. Germline CDR1 LNHDA, CDR2 SQIVND (reference sequence). V was pared by 8 bases and J by 7 bases, with 4 bases of the junction left unmatched. The variable domain in full, with the rest retrieved from reference TRBV19 and TRBJ1-4, is DGGITQSPKYLFRKEGQNVTLSCEQNLNHDAMYWYRQDPGQGLRLIYYSQIVNDFQKGDIAEGYSVSREKKESFPLTVTSAQKNPTAFYLCASGGGGEKLFFGSGTQLSVL.

This chain connects TRBV28 to TRBJ2-1, with a weak D call TRBD1 (6 bases). Looked up from germline, CDR1 is MDHEN and CDR2 is SYDVKM. This CDR3 has 13 amino acids. Trimming pared 8 bases from V and 5 bases from J, leaving 13 bases between. CDR3 sequence reads: CASAQGLNNEQFF. The CDR3 DNA reads TGTGCCAGCGCGCAGGGGCTGAACAATGAGCAGTTCTTC. The variable domain in full, with the rest retrieved from reference TRBV28 and TRBJ2-1, is DVKVTQSSRYLVKRTGEKVFLECVQDMDHENMFWYRQDPGLGLRLIYFSYDVKMKEKGDIPEGYSVSREKKERFSLILESASTNQTSMYLCASAQGLNNEQFFGPGTRLTVL.

The chain links TRBV18 to TRBJ2-7, with a weak D call TRBD2 (6 bases). CDR3 length: 14 amino acids. Germline CDR1 KGHSH, CDR2 LQKENI. V lost 0 bases to trimming and J lost 4 bases, with 10 bases between them. The CDR3: CASSPPGRRYEQYF. DNA for the CDR3: TGTGCCAGCTCACCACCCGGGAGACGTTACGAGCAGTACTTC.